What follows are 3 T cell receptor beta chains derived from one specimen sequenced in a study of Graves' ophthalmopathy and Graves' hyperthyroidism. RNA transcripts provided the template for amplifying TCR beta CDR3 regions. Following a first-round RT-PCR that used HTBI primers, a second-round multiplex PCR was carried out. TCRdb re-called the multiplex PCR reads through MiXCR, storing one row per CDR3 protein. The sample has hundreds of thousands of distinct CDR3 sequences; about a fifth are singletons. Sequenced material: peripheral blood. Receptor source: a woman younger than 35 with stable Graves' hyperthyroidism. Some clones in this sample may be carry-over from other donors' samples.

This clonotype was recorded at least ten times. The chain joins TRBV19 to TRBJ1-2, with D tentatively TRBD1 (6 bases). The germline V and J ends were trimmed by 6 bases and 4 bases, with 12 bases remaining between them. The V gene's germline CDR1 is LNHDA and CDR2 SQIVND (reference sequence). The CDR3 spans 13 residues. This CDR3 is CASSRRDIYGYTF. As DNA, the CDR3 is TGTGCCAGTAGCAGGCGGGACATCTATGGCTACACCTTC.

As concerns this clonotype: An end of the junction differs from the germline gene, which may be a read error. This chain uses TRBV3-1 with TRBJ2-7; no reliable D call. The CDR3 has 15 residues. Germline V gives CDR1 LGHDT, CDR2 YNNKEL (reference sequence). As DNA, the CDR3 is TGTGCCAGCAGCCAAGAAAGTAGGCCAGGCTACGGGCAGTACTTC. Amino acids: CASSQESRPGYGQYF.

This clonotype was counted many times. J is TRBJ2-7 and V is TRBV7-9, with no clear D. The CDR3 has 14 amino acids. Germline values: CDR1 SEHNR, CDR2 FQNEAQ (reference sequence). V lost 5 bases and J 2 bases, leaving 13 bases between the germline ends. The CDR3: CASSVPGPTYEQYF. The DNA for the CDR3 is TGTGCCAGCAGCGTGCCGGGCCCTACCTACGAGCAGTACTTC.